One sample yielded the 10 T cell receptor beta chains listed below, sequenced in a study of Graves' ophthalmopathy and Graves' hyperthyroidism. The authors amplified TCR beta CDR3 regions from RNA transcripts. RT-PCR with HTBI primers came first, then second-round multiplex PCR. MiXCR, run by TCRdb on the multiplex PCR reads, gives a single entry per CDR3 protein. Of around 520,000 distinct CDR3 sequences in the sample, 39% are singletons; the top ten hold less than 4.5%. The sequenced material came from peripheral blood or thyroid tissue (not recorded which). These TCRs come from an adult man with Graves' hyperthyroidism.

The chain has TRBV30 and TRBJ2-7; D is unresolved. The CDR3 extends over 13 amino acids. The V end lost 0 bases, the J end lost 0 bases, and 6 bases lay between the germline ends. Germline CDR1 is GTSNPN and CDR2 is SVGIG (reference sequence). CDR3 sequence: CAWSVVVSYEQYF. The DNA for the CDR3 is TGTGCCTGGAGTGTAGTTGTCTCCTACGAGCAGTACTTC.

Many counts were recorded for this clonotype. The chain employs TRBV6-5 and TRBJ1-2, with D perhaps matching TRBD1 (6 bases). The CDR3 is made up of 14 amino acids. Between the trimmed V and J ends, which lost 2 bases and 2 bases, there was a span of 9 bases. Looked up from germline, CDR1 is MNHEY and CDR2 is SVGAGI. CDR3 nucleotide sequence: TGTGCCAGCAGTTACACAGGGCGCAACTATGGCTACACCTTC. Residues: CASSYTGRNYGYTF.

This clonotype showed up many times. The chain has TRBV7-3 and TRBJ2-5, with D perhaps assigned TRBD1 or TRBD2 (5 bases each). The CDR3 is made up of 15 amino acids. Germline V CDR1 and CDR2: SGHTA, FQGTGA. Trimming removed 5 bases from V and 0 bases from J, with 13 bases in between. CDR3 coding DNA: TGTGCCAGCAGCCCCCACGGGACGTACCAAGAGACCCAGTACTTC. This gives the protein CASSPHGTYQETQYF.

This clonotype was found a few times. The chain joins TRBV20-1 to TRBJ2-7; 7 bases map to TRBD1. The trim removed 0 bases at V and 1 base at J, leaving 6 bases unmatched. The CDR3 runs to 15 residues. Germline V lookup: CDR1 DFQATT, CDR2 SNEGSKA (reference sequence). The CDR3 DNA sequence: TGCAGTGCTAGAGACCGGGACAGTGATTCCTACGAGCAGTACTTC. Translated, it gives CSARDRDSDSYEQYF.

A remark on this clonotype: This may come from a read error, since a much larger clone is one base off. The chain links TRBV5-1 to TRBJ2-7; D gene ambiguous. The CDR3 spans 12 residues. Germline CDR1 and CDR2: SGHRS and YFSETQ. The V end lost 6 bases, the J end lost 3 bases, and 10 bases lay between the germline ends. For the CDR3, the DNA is TGCGCCAGCACAGCTCCGGGCTACGAGCAGTACTTC. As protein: CASTAPGYEQYF.

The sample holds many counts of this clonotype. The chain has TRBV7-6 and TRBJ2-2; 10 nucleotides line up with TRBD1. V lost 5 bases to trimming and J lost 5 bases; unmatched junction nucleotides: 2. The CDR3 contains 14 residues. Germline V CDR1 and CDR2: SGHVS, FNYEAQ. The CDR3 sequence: CASSLGQGTGELFF. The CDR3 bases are TGTGCCAGCAGCCTGGGACAGGGGACCGGGGAGCTGTTTTTT.

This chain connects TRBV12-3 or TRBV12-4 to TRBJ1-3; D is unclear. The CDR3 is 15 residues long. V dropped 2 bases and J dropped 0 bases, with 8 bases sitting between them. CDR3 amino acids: CASSLPRSSGNTIYF. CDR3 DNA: TGTGCCAGCAGTTTACCCAGGAGCTCTGGAAACACCATATATTTT.

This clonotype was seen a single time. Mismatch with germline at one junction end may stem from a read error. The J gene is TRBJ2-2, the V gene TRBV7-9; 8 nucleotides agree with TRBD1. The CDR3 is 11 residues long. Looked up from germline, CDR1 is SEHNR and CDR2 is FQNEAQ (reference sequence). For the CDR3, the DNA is TGTGCCAGCAGCTTGACAGGGGAGCTGTCTTTT. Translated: CASSLTGELSF.

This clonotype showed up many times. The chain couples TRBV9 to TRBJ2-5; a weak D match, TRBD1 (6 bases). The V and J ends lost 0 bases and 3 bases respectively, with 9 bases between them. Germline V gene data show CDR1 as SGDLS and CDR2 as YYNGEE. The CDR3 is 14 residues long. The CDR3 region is CASSVAGAKETQYF. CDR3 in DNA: TGTGCCAGCAGCGTAGCAGGGGCCAAAGAGACCCAGTACTTC.

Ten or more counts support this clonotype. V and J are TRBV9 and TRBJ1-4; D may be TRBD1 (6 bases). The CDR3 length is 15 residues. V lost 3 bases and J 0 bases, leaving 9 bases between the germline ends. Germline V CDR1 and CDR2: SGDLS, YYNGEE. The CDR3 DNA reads TGTGCCAGCAGCGGAAGGGGGGCAACTAATGAAAAACTGTTTTTT. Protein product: CASSGRGATNEKLFF.